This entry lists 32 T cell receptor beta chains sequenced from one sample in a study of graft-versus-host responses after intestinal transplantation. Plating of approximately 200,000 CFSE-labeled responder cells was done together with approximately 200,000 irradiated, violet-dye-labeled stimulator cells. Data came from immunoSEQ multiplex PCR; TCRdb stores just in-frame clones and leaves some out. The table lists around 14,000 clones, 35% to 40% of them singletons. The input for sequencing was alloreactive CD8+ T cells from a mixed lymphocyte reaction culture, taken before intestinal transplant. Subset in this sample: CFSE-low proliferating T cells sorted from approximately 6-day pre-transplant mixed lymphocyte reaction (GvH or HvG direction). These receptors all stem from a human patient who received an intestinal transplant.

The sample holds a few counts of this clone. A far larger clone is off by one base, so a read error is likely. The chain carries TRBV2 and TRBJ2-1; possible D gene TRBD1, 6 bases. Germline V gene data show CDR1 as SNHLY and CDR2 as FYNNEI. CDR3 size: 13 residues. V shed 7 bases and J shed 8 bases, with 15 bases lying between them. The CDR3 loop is CASMARGSYEQFF. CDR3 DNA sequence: TGTGCCAGCATGGCTAGGGGGAGCTATGAGCAGTTCTTC.

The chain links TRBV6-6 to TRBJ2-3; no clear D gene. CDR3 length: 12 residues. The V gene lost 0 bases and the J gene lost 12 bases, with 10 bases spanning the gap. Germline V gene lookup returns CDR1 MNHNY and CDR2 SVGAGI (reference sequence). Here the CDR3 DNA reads TGTGCCAGCAGTTACTCCCTATCCCCCCAGTATTTT. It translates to CASSYSLSPQYF.

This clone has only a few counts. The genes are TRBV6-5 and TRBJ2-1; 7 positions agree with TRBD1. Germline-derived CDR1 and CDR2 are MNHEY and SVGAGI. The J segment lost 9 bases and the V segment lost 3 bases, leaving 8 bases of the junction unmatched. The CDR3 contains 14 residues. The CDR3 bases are TGTGCCAGCAGTTATGCGACAGGGATAGGTGAGCAGTTCTTC. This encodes CASSYATGIGEQFF.

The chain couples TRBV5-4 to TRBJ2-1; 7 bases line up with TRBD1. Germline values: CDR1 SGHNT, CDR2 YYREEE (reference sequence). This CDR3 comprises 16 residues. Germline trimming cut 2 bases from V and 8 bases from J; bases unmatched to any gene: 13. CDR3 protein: CASSFFGFTQGDEQFF. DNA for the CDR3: TGTGCCAGCAGCTTCTTTGGTTTCACCCAGGGGGATGAGCAGTTCTTC.

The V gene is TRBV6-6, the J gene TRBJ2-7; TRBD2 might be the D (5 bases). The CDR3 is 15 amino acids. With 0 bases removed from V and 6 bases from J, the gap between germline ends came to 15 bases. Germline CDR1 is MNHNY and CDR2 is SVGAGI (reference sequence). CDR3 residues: CASSYSGGPEGEQYF. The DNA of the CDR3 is TGTGCCAGCAGTTACTCAGGCGGACCCGAGGGCGAGCAGTACTTC.

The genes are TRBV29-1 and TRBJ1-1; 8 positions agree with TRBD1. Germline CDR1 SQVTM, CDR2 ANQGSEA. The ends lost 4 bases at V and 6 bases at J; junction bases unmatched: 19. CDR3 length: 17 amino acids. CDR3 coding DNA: TGCAGCGTTGCGTTCGGACGCATTGGGACAGGCGGCTCTGAAGCTTTCTTT. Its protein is CSVAFGRIGTGGSEAFF.

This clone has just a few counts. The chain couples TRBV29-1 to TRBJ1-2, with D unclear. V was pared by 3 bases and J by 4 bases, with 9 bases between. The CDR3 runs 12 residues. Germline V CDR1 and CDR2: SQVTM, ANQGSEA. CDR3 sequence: CSVDRGLYGYTF. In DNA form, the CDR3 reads TGCAGCGTTGATCGGGGTCTCTATGGCTACACCTTC. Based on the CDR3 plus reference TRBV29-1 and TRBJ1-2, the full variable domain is SAVISQKPSRDICQRGTSLTIQCQVDSQVTMMFWYRQQPGQSLTLIATANQGSEATYESGFVIDKFPISRPNLTFSTLTVSNMSPEDSSIYLCSVDRGLYGYTFGSGTRLTVV.

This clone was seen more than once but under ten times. The CDR3 DNA is TGTGCCAGCAGTGCCGACCCAAGGACTAAAGAGACCCAGTACTTC. This gives the protein CASSADPRTKETQYF. The chain employs TRBV6-1 and TRBJ2-5; weak D call: TRBD2 (6 bases). The CDR3 contains 15 residues. CDR1 is MNHNS, CDR2 SASEGT, per germline. Trimming removed 4 bases at V and 3 bases at J, with 15 bases between.

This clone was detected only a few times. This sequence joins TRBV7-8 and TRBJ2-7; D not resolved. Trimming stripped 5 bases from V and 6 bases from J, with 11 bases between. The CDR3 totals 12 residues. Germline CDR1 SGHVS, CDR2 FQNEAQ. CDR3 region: CASSLGDPEQYF. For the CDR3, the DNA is TGTGCCAGCAGCCTAGGAGATCCCGAGCAGTACTTC.

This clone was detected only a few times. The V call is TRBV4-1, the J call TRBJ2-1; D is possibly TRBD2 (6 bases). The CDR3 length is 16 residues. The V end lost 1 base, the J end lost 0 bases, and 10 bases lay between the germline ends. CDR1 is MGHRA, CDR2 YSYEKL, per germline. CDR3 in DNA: TGCGCCAGCAGCCAAGCTGGAGCGGGCTCCTACAATGAGCAGTTCTTC. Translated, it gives CASSQAGAGSYNEQFF.

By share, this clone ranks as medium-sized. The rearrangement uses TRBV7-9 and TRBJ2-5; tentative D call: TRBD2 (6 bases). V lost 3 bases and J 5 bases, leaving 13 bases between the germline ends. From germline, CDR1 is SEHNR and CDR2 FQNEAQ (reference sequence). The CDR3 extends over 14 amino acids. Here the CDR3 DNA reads TGTGCCAGCAGCTTGTCGGCGGGGTGGGAGACCCAGTACTTC. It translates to CASSLSAGWETQYF.

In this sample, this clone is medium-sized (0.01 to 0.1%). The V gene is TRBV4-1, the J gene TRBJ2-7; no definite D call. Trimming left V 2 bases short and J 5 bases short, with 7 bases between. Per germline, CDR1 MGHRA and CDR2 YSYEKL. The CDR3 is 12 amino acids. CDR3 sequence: CASSQPSDEQYF. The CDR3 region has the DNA TGCGCCAGCAGCCAACCTTCCGACGAGCAGTACTTC.

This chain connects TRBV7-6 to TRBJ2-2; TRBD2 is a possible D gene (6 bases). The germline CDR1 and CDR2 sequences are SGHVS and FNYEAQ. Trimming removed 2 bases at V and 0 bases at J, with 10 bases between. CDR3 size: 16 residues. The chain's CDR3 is CASSLPPGANTGELFF. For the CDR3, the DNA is TGTGCCAGCAGCTTACCACCGGGGGCGAACACCGGGGAGCTGTTTTTT.

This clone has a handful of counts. CDR3: CASSQSLSLDNEQFF. CDR3 nucleotide sequence: TGCGCCAGCAGTCAATCTCTTAGCCTGGACAATGAGCAGTTCTTC. The chain combines TRBV23-1 with TRBJ2-1; D is unclear. TRBV23-1 is marked as an open reading frame, function uncertain. V was clipped by 0 bases and J by 5 bases, with 11 bases between them. This CDR3 is built from 15 residues.

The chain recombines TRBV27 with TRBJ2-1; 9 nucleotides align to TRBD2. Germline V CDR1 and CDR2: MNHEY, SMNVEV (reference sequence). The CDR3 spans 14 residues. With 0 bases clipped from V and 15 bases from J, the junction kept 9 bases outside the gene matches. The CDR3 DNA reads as TGTGCCAGCAGTTTATCGGGATTCGCGGGAGGGTTGTTCTTC. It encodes CASSLSGFAGGLFF.

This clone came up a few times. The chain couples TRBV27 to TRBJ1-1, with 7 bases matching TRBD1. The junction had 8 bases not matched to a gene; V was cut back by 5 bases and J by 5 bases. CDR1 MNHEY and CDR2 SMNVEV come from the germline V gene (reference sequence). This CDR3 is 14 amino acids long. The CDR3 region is CASSNLPGQTEAFF. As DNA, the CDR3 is TGTGCCAGCAGTAACCTCCCGGGACAGACTGAAGCTTTCTTT.

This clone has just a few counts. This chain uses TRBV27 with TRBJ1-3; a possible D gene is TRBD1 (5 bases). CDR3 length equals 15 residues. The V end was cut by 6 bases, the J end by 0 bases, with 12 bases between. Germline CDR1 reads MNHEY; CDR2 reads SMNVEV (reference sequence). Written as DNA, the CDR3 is TGTGCCAGCAGACCAACAGGTTTCTCTGGAAACACCATATATTTT. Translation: CASRPTGFSGNTIYF.

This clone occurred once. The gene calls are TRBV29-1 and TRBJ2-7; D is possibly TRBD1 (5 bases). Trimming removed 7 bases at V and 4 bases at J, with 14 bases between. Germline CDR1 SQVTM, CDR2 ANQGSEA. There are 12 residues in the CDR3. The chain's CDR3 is CSGEGHDYEQYF. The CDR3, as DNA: TGCAGCGGGGAAGGACACGATTACGAGCAGTACTTC.

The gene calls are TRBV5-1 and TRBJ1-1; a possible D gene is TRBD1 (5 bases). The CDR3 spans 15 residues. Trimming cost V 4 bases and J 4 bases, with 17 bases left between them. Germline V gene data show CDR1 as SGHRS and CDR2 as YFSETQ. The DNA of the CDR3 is TGCGCCAGCAGCCCGGGACTCCGGAGGAGCACTGAAGCTTTCTTT. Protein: CASSPGLRRSTEAFF.

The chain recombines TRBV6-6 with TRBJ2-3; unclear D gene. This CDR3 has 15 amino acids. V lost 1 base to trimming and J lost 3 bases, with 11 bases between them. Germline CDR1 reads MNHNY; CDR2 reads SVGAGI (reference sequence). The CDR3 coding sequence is TGTGCCAGCAGTTACTGGGCCCTCGGTACAGATACGCAGTATTTT. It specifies CASSYWALGTDTQYF.

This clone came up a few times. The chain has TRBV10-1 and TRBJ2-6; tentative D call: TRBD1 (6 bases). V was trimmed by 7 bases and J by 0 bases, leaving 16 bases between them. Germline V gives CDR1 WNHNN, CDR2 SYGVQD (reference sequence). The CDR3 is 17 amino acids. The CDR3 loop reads CASTVTGLLSGANVLTF. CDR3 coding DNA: TGCGCCAGCACTGTGACAGGACTCCTCTCTGGGGCCAACGTCCTGACTTTC.

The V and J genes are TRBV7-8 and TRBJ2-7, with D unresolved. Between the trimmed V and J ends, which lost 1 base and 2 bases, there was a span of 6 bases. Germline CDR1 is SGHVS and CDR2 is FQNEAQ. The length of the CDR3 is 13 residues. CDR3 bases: TGTGCCAGCAGCTTAGATCCCGCCTACGAGCAGTACTTC. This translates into CASSLDPAYEQYF.

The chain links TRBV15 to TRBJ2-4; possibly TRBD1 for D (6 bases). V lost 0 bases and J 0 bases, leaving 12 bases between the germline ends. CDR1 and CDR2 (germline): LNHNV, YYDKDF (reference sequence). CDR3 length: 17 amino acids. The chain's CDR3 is CATSRDVKGVAKNIQYF. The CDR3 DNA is TGTGCCACCAGCAGAGATGTAAAGGGGGTAGCCAAAAACATTCAGTACTTC.

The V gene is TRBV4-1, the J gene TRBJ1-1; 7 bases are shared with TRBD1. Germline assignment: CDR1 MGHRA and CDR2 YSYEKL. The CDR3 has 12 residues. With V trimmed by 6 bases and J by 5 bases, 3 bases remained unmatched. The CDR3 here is CASSRGQTEAFF. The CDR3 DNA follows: TGCGCCAGCAGTAGGGGGCAAACTGAAGCTTTCTTT.

The CDR3 nucleotides are TGTGCCAGCAGCTTAGAGGCTAGCGTCAAGACCCAGTACTTC. This encodes CASSLEASVKTQYF. V and J are TRBV7-9 and TRBJ2-5, with a tentative D call TRBD2 (6 bases). V gave up 1 base and J gave up 6 bases, with 12 bases separating them. The CDR3 is made up of 14 amino acids. Germline assignment: CDR1 SEHNR and CDR2 FQNEAQ (reference sequence).

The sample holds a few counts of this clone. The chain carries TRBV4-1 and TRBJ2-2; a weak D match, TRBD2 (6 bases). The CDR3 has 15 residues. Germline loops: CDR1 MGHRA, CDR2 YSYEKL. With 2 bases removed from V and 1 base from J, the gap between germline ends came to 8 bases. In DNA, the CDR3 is TGCGCCAGCAGCCAACGGGGAGGGAACACCGGGGAGCTGTTTTTT. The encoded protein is CASSQRGGNTGELFF.

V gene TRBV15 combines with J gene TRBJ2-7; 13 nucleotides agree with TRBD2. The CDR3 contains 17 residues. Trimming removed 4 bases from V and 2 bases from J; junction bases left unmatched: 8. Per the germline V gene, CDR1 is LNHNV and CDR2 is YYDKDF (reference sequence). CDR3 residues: CATSNTGLAGSAYEQYF. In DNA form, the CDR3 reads TGTGCCACCAGCAATACGGGACTAGCGGGATCCGCCTACGAGCAGTACTTC.

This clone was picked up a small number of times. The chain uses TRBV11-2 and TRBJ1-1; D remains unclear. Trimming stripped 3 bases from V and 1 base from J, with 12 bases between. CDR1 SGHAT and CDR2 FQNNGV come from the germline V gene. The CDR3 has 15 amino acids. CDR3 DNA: TGTGCCAGCAGCTTCAGCCGGGGAGGGAACACTGAAGCTTTCTTT. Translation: CASSFSRGGNTEAFF.

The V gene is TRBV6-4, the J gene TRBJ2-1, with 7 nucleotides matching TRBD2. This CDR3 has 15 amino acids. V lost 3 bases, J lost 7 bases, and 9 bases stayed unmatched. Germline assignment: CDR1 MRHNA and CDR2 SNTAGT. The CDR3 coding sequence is TGTGCCAGCAGTGAACGTGGGAGGGCCTGGAATGAGCAGTTCTTC. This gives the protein CASSERGRAWNEQFF.

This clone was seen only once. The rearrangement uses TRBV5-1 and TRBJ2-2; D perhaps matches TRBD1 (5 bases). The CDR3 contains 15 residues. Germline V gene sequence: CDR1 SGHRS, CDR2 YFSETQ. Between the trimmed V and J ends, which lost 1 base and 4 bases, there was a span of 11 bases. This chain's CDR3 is CASSLIGHTTGELFF. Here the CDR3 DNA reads TGCGCCAGCAGCTTGATCGGACACACCACCGGGGAGCTGTTTTTT. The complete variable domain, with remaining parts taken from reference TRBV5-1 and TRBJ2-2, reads KAGVTQTPRYLIKTRGQQVTLSCSPISGHRSVSWYQQTPGQGLQFLFEYFSETQRNKGNFPGRFSGRQFSNSRSEMNVSTLELGDSALYLCASSLIGHTTGELFFGEGSRLTVL.

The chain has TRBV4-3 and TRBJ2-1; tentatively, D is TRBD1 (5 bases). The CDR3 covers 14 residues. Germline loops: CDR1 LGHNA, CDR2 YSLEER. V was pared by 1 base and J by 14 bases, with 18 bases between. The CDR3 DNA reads TGCGCCAGCAGCCAAGTCGAAGGGGTTCCAAGGAAGTTCTTC. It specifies CASSQVEGVPRKFF.

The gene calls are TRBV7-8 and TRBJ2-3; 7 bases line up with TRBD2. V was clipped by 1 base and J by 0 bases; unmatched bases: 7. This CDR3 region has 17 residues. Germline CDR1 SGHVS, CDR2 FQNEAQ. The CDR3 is CASSLEGGGVSTDTQYF. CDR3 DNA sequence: TGTGCCAGCAGCTTAGAGGGCGGGGGAGTGAGCACAGATACGCAGTATTTT.